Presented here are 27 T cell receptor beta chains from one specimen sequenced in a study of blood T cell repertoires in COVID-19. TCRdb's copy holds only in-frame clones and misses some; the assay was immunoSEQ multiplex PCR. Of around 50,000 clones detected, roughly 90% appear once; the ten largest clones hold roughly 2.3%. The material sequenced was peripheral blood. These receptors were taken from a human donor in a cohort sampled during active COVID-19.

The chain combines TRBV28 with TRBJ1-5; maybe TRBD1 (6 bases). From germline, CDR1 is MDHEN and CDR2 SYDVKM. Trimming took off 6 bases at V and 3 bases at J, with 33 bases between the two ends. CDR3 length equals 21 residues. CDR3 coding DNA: TGTGCCAGCAGGCCCACAACCCGGGGCAGGGGATATGGTGTAGTCAATCAGCCCCAGCATTTT. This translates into CASRPTTRGRGYGVVNQPQHF.

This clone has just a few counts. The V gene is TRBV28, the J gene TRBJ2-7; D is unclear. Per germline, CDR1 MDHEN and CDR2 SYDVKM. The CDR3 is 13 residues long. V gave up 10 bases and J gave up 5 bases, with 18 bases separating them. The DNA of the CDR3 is TGTGCCACCGGGTACCCCGGCAACCACGAGCAGTACTTC. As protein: CATGYPGNHEQYF.

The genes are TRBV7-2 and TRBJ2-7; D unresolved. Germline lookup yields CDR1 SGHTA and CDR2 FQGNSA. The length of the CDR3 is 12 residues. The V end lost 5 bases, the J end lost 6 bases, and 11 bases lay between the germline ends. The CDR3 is CASSVNSAEQYF. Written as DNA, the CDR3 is TGTGCCAGCAGCGTTAACAGTGCCGAGCAGTACTTC. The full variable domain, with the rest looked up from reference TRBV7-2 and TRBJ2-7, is GAGVSQSPSNKVTEKGKDVELRCDPISGHTALYWYRQSLGQGLEFLIYFQGNSAPDKSGLPSDRFSAERTGGSVSTLTIQRTQQEDSAVYLCASSVNSAEQYFGPGTRLTVT.

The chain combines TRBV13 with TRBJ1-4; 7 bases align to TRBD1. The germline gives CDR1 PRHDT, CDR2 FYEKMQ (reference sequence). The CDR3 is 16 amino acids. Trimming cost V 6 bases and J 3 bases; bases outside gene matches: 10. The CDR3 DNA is TGTGCCAGCAGATCGACAGGGCCACTACCTAATGAAAAACTGTTTTTT. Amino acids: CASRSTGPLPNEKLFF.

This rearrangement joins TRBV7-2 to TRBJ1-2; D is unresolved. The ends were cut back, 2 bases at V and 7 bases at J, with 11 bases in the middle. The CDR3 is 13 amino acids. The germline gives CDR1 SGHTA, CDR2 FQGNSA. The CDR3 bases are TGTGCCAGCAGCTTACCACCGGGGTTTGGCTACACCTTC. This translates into CASSLPPGFGYTF. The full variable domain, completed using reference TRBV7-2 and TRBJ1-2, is GAGVSQSPSNKVTEKGKDVELRCDPISGHTALYWYRQSLGQGLEFLIYFQGNSAPDKSGLPSDRFSAERTGGSVSTLTIQRTQQEDSAVYLCASSLPPGFGYTFGSGTRLTVV.

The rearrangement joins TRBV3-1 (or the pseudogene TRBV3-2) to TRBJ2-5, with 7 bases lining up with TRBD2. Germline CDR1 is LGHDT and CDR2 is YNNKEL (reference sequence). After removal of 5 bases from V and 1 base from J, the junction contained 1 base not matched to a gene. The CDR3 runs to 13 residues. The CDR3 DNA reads TGTGCCAGCAGCATAGCGGGCCAAGAGACCCAGTACTTC. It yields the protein CASSIAGQETQYF.

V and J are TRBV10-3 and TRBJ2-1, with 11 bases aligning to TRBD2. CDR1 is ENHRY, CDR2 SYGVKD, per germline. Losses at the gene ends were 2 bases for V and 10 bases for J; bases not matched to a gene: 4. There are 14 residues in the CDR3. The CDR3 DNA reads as TGTGCCATCAGTGAGCGACTAGCGGGATACGAGCAGTTCTTC. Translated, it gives CAISERLAGYEQFF.

CDR3 region: CASSWGGTYEQYF. CDR3 DNA: TGTGCCAGCAGCTGGGGGGGAACCTACGAGCAGTACTTC. This rearrangement joins TRBV7-2 to TRBJ2-7; 7 nucleotides line up with TRBD2. The V segment lost 4 bases and the J segment 2 bases; nucleotides outside the gene matches: 2. The CDR3 contains 13 residues. Per germline, CDR1 SGHTA and CDR2 FQGNSA.

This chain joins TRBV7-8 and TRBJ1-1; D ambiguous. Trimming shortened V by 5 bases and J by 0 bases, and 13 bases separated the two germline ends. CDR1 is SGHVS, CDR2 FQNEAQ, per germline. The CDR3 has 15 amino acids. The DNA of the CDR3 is TGTGCCAGCAGCCTGCAACCCGGGTTGAACACTGAAGCTTTCTTT. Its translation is CASSLQPGLNTEAFF. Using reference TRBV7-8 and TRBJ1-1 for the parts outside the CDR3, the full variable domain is GAGVSQSPRYKVAKRGQDVALRCDPISGHVSLFWYQQALGQGPEFLTYFQNEAQLDKSGLPSDRFFAERPEGSVSTLKIQRTQQEDSAVYLCASSLQPGLNTEAFFGQGTRLTVV.

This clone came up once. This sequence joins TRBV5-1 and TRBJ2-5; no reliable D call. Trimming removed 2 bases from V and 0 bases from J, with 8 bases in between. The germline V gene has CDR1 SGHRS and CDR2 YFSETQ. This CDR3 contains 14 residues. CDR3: CASSFGPYQETQYF. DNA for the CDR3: TGCGCCAGCAGCTTTGGCCCGTACCAAGAGACCCAGTACTTC. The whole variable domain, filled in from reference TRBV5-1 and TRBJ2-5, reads KAGVTQTPRYLIKTRGQQVTLSCSPISGHRSVSWYQQTPGQGLQFLFEYFSETQRNKGNFPGRFSGRQFSNSRSEMNVSTLELGDSALYLCASSFGPYQETQYFGPGTRLLVL.

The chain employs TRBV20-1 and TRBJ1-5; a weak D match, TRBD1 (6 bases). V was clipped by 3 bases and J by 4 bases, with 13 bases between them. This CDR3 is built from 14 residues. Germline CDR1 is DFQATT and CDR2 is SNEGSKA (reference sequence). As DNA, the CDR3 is TGCAGTGCTAGTGGGGAAGGGGGAAATCAGCCCCAGCATTTT. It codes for CSASGEGGNQPQHF.

CDR3 sequence (DNA): TGTGCCAGCAGTCGGGTAGCGGGGGGGGACACCGGGGAGCTGTTTTTT. Its protein product is CASSRVAGGDTGELFF. The chain is built from TRBV6-9 and TRBJ2-2, with TRBD2 identical over 11 bases. The germline gives CDR1 MNHGY, CDR2 SVAAGI. Unmatched junction bases numbered 5, after V lost 5 bases and J lost 3 bases. This CDR3 is built from 16 residues.

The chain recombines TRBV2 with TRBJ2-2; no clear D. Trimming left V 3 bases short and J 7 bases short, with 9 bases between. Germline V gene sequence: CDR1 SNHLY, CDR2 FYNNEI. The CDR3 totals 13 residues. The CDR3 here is CASSEEWIGELFF. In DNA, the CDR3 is TGTGCCAGCAGTGAGGAGTGGATCGGGGAGCTGTTTTTT.

The CDR3 DNA sequence: TGTGCCAGCAGTCAACAGGGGGGTACAGGGGGTAGATCGAACTATGGCTACACCTTC. Amino acid sequence: CASSQQGGTGGRSNYGYTF. This chain uses TRBV7-2 with TRBJ1-2, with TRBD1 identical over 8 bases. Trimming removed 6 bases from V and 2 bases from J; junction bases left unmatched: 20. This CDR3 comprises 19 residues. The germline V gene has CDR1 SGHTA and CDR2 FQGNSA.

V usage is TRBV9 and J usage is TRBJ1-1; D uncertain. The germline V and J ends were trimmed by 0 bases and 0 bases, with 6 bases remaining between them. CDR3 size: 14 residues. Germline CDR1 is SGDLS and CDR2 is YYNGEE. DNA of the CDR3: TGTGCCAGCAGCGTAGAACAGTTGAACACTGAAGCTTTCTTT. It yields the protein CASSVEQLNTEAFF.

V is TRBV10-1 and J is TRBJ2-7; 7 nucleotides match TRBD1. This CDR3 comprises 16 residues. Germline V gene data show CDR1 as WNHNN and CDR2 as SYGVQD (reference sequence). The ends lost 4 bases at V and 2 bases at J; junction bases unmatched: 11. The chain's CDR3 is CASSARRQGKAYEQYF. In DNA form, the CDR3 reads TGCGCCAGCAGTGCCCGAAGACAGGGAAAGGCCTACGAGCAGTACTTC.

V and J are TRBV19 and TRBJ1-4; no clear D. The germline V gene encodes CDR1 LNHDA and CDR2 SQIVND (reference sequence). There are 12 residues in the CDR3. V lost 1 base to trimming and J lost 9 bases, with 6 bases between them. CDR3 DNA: TGTGCCAGTAGTATAGGAGGAAAAAAACTGTTTTTT. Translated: CASSIGGKKLFF.

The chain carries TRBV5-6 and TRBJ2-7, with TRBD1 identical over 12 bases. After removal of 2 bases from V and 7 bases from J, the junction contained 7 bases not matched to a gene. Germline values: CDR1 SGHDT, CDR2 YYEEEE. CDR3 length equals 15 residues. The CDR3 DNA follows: TGTGCCAGCAGCTTCTCCGGGACAGGGGGCGAGGAGCAGTACTTC. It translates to CASSFSGTGGEEQYF.

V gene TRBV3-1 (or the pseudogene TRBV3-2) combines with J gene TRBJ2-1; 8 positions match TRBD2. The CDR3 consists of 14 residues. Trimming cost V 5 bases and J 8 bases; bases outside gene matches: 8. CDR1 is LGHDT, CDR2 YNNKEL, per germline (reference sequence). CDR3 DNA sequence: TGTGCCAGCAGCTTTACATCGACTAGCGATGAGCAGTTCTTC. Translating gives CASSFTSTSDEQFF.

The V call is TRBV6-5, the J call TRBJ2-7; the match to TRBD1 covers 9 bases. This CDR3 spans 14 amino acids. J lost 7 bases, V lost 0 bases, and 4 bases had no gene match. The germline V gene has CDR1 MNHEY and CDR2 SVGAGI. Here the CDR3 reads CASSYSRTGVEQYF. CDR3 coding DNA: TGTGCCAGCAGTTACTCCCGGACAGGGGTTGAGCAGTACTTC.

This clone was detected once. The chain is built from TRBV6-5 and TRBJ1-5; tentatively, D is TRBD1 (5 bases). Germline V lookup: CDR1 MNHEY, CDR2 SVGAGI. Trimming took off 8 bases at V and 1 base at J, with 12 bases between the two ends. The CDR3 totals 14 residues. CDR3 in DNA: TGTGCCAGCTGGGGGGGGGTGAGCAATCAGCCCCAGCATTTT. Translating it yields CASWGGVSNQPQHF.

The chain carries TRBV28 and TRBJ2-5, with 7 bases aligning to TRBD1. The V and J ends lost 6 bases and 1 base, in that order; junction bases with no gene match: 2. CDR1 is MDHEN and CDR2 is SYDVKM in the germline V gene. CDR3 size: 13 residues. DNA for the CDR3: TGTGCCAGCAGAGACAGGGTCCAAGAGACCCAGTACTTC. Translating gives CASRDRVQETQYF.

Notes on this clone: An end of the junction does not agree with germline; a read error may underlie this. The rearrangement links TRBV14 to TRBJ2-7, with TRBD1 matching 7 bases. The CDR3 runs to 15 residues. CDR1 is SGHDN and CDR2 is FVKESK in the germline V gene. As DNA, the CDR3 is TGTGCCAGCAGCCGCATCTTAGGACAGGCCCAGGGGTTGTCCTTC. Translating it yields CASSRILGQAQGLSF.

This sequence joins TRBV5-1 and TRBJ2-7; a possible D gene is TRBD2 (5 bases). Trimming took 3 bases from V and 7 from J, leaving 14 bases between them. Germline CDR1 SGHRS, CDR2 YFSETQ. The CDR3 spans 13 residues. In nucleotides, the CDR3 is TGCGCCAGCAGCTCCCGGTCGGAGGCGGAGCAGTACTTC. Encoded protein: CASSSRSEAEQYF.

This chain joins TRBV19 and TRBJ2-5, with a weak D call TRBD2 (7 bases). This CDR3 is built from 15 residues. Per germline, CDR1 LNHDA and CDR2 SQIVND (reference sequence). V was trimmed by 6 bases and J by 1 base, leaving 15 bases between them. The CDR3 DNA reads TGTGCCAGTAGCTTCAGTCGGGGGGCCCAAGAGACCCAGTACTTC. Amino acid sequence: CASSFSRGAQETQYF.

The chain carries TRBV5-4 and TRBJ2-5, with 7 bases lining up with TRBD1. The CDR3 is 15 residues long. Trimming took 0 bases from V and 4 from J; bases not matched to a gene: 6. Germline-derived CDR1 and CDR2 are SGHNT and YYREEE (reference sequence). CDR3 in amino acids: CASSLDRGFSETQYF. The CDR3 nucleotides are TGTGCCAGCAGCTTGGACAGGGGATTTTCAGAGACCCAGTACTTC.

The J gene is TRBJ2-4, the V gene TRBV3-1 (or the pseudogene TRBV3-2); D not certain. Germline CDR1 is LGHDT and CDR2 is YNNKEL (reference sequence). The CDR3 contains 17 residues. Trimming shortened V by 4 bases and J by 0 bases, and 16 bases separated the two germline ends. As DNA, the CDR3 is TGTGCCAGCAGCCGTCGTGCGGATCCTCTAGCCAAAAACATTCAGTACTTC. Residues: CASSRRADPLAKNIQYF.